This is a list of T cell receptor beta chains from one sample in a study of blood T cell repertoires in COVID-19. Assay used: immunoSEQ multiplex PCR; TCRdb lists only in-frame clones, some missing. The sample records approximately 280,000 clones, around nine tenths being singletons. The specimen was peripheral blood. The receptors stem from a woman aged 55-70 years with acute or convalescent COVID-19. CDR3s include the opening cysteine and the closing phenylalanine or tryptophan. A D gene is named only where the DNA matches it firmly. Size values are once, few and many counts, or a class for expanded clones, and some rows have none.

J gene	clone size	V gene	D gene	CDR3 DNA	CDR3 protein
TRBJ2-1	.	TRBV7-3	TRBD2	TGTGCCAGCAGCGCCCGGACTAGCGGGACCTCTGGGGAGCAGTTCTTC	CASSARTSGTSGEQFF
TRBJ1-5	.	TRBV15	TRBD1	TGTGCCACCAGCAGCCCCGGGACAGGGGGTCAGCCCCAGCATTTT	CATSSPGTGGQPQHF
TRBJ2-3	.	TRBV9	TRBD2	TGTGCCAGCAGCGGCGGACTAGCGGGGGCCGGCACAGATACGCAGTATTTT	CASSGGLAGAGTDTQYF
TRBJ2-7	.	TRBV6-1	.	TGTGCCAGCAGTGGAGCCGGACTGAGCTCCTACGAGCAGTACTTC	CASSGAGLSSYEQYF
TRBJ2-1	once	TRBV7-9	.	TGTGCCAGCAGCCCCGCGTCTTACAATGAGCAGTTCTTC	CASSPASYNEQFF
TRBJ2-5	.	TRBV6-2/TRBV6-3	TRBD2	TGTGCCAGCAGCGGGGCTAGCGGGAGCGTTGTCCAAGAGACCCAGTACTTC	CASSGASGSVVQETQYF
TRBJ2-7	.	TRBV5-1	TRBD1	TGCGCCAGCAGCGCAGGGACAGGCGCCTACGAGCAGTACTTC	CASSAGTGAYEQYF
TRBJ1-2	.	TRBV7-9	.	TGTGCCAGCAGCTTCCGGGACAACCTTTATGGCTACACCTTC	CASSFRDNLYGYTF
TRBJ2-5	.	TRBV28	TRBD2	TGTGCCAGCAGTTTCCTCCGACTAGCGGGACCCCAAGAGACCCAGTACTTC	CASSFLRLAGPQETQYF
TRBJ2-3	.	TRBV28	.	TGTGCCACAACAACCCCAGATACGCAGTATTTT	CATTTPDTQYF
TRBJ2-7	.	TRBV4-3	TRBD2	TGCGCCAGCTTAGGGTTGCTAGCGGGCTACGAGCAGTACTTC	CASLGLLAGYEQYF
TRBJ2-7	.	TRBV29-1	.	TGCAGCGTAGAGCAGGGGCCCGAGCAGTACTTC	CSVEQGPEQYF
TRBJ2-7	.	TRBV6-5	TRBD1	TGTGCCAGCTCTTGGGGGGACAGGGGGTACGAGCAGTACTTC	CASSWGDRGYEQYF
TRBJ2-7	.	TRBV24-1	.	TGTGCCACCAGTGACACAAACAGGGACGAGCAGTACTTC	CATSDTNRDEQYF
TRBJ1-1	few	TRBV19	.	TGTGCCAGTACGTCAGTGAACACTGAAGCTTTCTTT	CASTSVNTEAFF
TRBJ1-6	.	TRBV3-1/TRBV3-2	.	TGTGCCAGCAGCCTAGGGCGGACAAATTCACCCCTCCACTTT	CASSLGRTNSPLHF
TRBJ1-5	.	TRBV4-2	TRBD1	TGTGCCAGCAGCCAAGATACAGGGGCAAATCAGCCCCAGCATTTT	CASSQDTGANQPQHF
TRBJ2-7	.	TRBV3-1/TRBV3-2	.	TGTGCCAGCAGCCAAGCTCCAGGCCGCGTCTACGAGCAGTACTTC	CASSQAPGRVYEQYF
TRBJ1-5	.	TRBV6-6	.	TGTGCCAGCAGTTACTCGGGGGGGAGCAATCAGCCCCAGCATTTT	CASSYSGGSNQPQHF
TRBJ1-1	.	TRBV28	.	TGTGCCAGCAGTCCCGACAACAGCAAAAACACTGAAGCTTTCTTT	CASSPDNSKNTEAFF
TRBJ1-2	.	TRBV20-1	.	TGCAGTGCGGACAGAGATGGCTACACCTTC	CSADRDGYTF
TRBJ1-5	.	TRBV28	TRBD1	TGTGCCAGCAGTTTGGCCCGGACAGGGCAGATAATTAGCAATCAGCCCCAGCATTTT	CASSLARTGQIISNQPQHF
TRBJ1-2	once	TRBV2	TRBD1	TGTGCCAGCATGGGACAGGCCAATCTATCTGGCTACACCTTC	CASMGQANLSGYTF
TRBJ1-6	few	TRBV6-6	TRBD1	TGTGCCAGCAGCCGACGTCTAAATACCGGGACAGCGAGGGATTCACCCCTCCACTTT	CASSRRLNTGTARDSPLHF
TRBJ2-2	.	TRBV5-6	TRBD2	TGTGCCAGCAGCAGTGGGACTAGGAAGGACGGGGAGCTGTTTTTT	CASSSGTRKDGELFF